A single sample is the source of the 20 T cell receptor beta chains below, sequenced in a study of OX40 agonist ivuxolimab in advanced cancers. Profiling relied on immunoSEQ multiplex PCR, and the TCRdb table lists in-frame clones only, not all of them. The data hold some 74,000 clones, with 80% to 95% observed a single time. Sequencing was performed on CD4+ or CD8+ T cells sorted from blood, taken in a trial of the OX40 agonist ivuxolimab. Every receptor here comes from an adult with an advanced solid tumor such as melanoma, head and neck, liver or kidney cancer.

The chain employs TRBV7-9 and TRBJ2-7; TRBD1 matches 11 bases. Per the germline V gene, CDR1 is SEHNR and CDR2 is FQNEAQ (reference sequence). V trimming: 6 bases; J trimming: 9 bases; junction bases outside the gene matches: 7. This CDR3 spans 13 amino acids. CDR3 in DNA: TGTGCCAGCAGTGTCGGGACAGGGGGTATGCAGTACTTC. It yields the protein CASSVGTGGMQYF.

The genes are TRBV29-1 and TRBJ2-4; D might be TRBD2 (5 bases). Per the germline V gene, CDR1 is SQVTM and CDR2 is ANQGSEA. Trimming shortened V by 7 bases and J by 7 bases, and 17 bases separated the two germline ends. CDR3 size: 13 residues. The CDR3 DNA reads TGCAGCGCAGATGGCGGGTCCGGTAACATTCAGTACTTC. Its translation: CSADGGSGNIQYF.

This clone showed up just once. This chain links TRBV13 with TRBJ2-7; 11 bases agree with TRBD2. The CDR3 sequence is 16 residues long. Germline values: CDR1 PRHDT, CDR2 FYEKMQ (reference sequence). Germline trimming cut 5 bases from V and 1 base from J; bases unmatched to any gene: 7. CDR3 in DNA: TGTGCCAGCAGCCTCTCCACTAGCGGGAGTTCCTACGAGCAGTACTTC. Translated, it gives CASSLSTSGSSYEQYF.

The table lists this clone with a few counts. The V and J genes are TRBV19 and TRBJ2-1; 9 nucleotides line up with TRBD2. Germline loops: CDR1 LNHDA, CDR2 SQIVND (reference sequence). Germline trimming cut 4 bases from V and 10 bases from J; bases unmatched to any gene: 11. The CDR3 runs 15 residues. The CDR3 loop reads CASSRGLAGGLEQFF. The CDR3 nucleotides read TGTGCCAGTAGTAGGGGACTAGCCGGGGGTTTGGAGCAGTTCTTC.

The table lists this clone with a count of one. This sequence joins TRBV30 and TRBJ1-2; D is perhaps TRBD1 (6 bases). The CDR3 is 14 residues long. Germline loops: CDR1 GTSNPN, CDR2 SVGIG (reference sequence). V dropped 1 base and J dropped 0 bases, with 9 bases sitting between them. CDR3 sequence: CAWSAGAANYGYTF. The CDR3 DNA reads TGTGCCTGGAGTGCAGGGGCAGCTAACTATGGCTACACCTTC.

The chain uses TRBV30 and TRBJ2-3; D is undetermined. V was pared by 0 bases and J by 0 bases, with 4 bases between. Per the germline V gene, CDR1 is GTSNPN and CDR2 is SVGIG (reference sequence). The CDR3 length is 13 residues. CDR3 sequence: CAWSVRSTDTQYF. CDR3 DNA: TGTGCCTGGAGTGTACGCAGCACAGATACGCAGTATTTT.

This sequence joins TRBV19 and TRBJ2-1; D call uncertain. Germline CDR1 reads LNHDA; CDR2 reads SQIVND (reference sequence). The CDR3 runs to 12 residues. V was trimmed by 3 bases and J by 3 bases, leaving 3 bases between them. CDR3 loop: CASSMNYNEQFF. The CDR3 coding sequence is TGTGCCAGTAGTATGAACTACAATGAGCAGTTCTTC.

The chain uses TRBV5-8 and TRBJ2-3; tentative D call: TRBD2 (7 bases). Trimming left V 2 bases short and J 0 bases short, with 10 bases between. The CDR3 runs to 15 residues. Germline V lookup: CDR1 SGHTS, CDR2 YDEGEE. The DNA for the CDR3 is TGTGCCAGCAGCTTCGGGGGGCCGAGCACAGATACGCAGTATTTT. Its translation is CASSFGGPSTDTQYF.

This clone was picked up one time. The chain recombines TRBV28 with TRBJ2-6; possibly TRBD1 for D (5 bases). The CDR3 totals 16 residues. The V end was cut by 6 bases, the J end by 2 bases, with 14 bases between. Germline-derived CDR1 and CDR2 are MDHEN and SYDVKM. CDR3 in DNA: TGTGCCAGCAGCCCCCCCCAAGGGGCTGGGGCCAACGTCCTGACTTTC. Translated: CASSPPQGAGANVLTF.

Comments on this clone: One junction end does not reproduce the germline sequence, and a read error may be involved. The V gene is TRBV19, the J gene TRBJ1-2; D perhaps matches TRBD1 (5 bases). The CDR3 runs 12 residues. The V gene's germline CDR1 is LNHDA and CDR2 SQIVND (reference sequence). Here the CDR3 DNA reads TGTGTCAGTAGTATTCGGGGACATGGCTACACCTTC. Protein product: CVSSIRGHGYTF.

This rearrangement joins TRBV6-6 to TRBJ2-1; TRBD2 matches at 8 bases. With 7 bases clipped from V and 6 bases from J, the junction kept 14 bases outside the gene matches. This CDR3 region has 16 residues. CDR1 is MNHNY and CDR2 is SVGAGI in the germline V gene (reference sequence). The CDR3 sequence is CASTATSGSGGNEQFF. CDR3 bases: TGTGCCAGCACTGCAACTAGCGGCAGCGGAGGCAATGAGCAGTTCTTC.

In its sample, this clone was seen once. V and J are TRBV18 and TRBJ2-1, with D perhaps TRBD1 (5 bases). Trimming cost V 1 base and J 6 bases, with 7 bases left between them. The CDR3 length is 13 residues. Germline values: CDR1 KGHSH, CDR2 LQKENI. The CDR3 region is CASSPQGINEQFF. The CDR3 DNA sequence: TGTGCCAGCTCACCACAGGGGATCAATGAGCAGTTCTTC.

The genes are TRBV10-3 and TRBJ1-2; D is unclear. Trimming removed 11 bases at V and 2 bases at J, with 12 bases between. Germline V gives CDR1 ENHRY, CDR2 SYGVKD. The CDR3 runs 12 residues. This CDR3 is CASGEANYGYTF. CDR3 in DNA: TGTGCCTCCGGAGAGGCAAACTATGGCTACACCTTC.

The chain joins TRBV29-1 to TRBJ2-3; the match to TRBD2 covers 8 bases. V lost 8 bases and J lost 0; bases outside the gene matches: 7. Looked up from germline, CDR1 is SQVTM and CDR2 is ANQGSEA. The CDR3 contains 14 residues. The CDR3 reads CSSSSSGSTDTQYF. The CDR3 region has the DNA TGCAGCAGTTCCTCTAGCGGGAGCACAGATACGCAGTATTTT.

V and J are TRBV7-8 and TRBJ1-5, with a weak D call TRBD1 (5 bases). In germline, CDR1 is SGHVS, CDR2 FQNEAQ. The CDR3 loop spans 16 amino acids. The ends were cut back, 5 bases at V and 1 base at J, with 15 bases in the middle. The CDR3 sequence: CASSPSRVVSNQPQHF. CDR3 DNA sequence: TGTGCCAGCAGCCCCAGCAGGGTGGTAAGCAATCAGCCCCAGCATTTT.

A single count supports this clone. The gene calls are TRBV5-4 and TRBJ2-1; TRBD2 agrees at 9 bases. There are 16 residues in the CDR3. The V and J ends lost 4 bases and 4 bases, in that order; junction bases with no gene match: 9. Germline-derived CDR1 and CDR2 are SGHNT and YYREEE (reference sequence). CDR3 sequence reads: CASSGGGREGYNEQFF. The CDR3, as DNA: TGTGCCAGCAGCGGCGGTGGGCGGGAGGGGTACAATGAGCAGTTCTTC.

The gene calls are TRBV30 and TRBJ2-7; D may correspond to TRBD1 or TRBD2 (5 bases each). V lost 4 bases, J lost 6 bases, and 13 bases lay in between. Germline CDR1 GTSNPN, CDR2 SVGIG (reference sequence). This CDR3 comprises 12 residues. This chain's CDR3 is CAWTGTGPEQYF. The CDR3 DNA follows: TGTGCCTGGACCGGGACGGGACCCGAGCAGTACTTC.

The rearrangement uses TRBV7-2 and TRBJ2-1, with 10 bases matching TRBD2. V trimming: 6 bases; J trimming: 2 bases; junction bases outside the gene matches: 13. The germline V gene encodes CDR1 SGHTA and CDR2 FQGNSA. The CDR3 runs 18 residues. This CDR3 reads CASRNKAGGPSTYNEQFF. In DNA form, the CDR3 reads TGTGCCAGCAGGAACAAAGCGGGAGGGCCTTCGACCTACAATGAGCAGTTCTTC.

The rearrangement links TRBV30 to TRBJ2-1, with 8 bases matching TRBD2. Trimming took 0 bases from V and 7 from J; bases not matched to a gene: 8. CDR1 GTSNPN and CDR2 SVGIG come from the germline V gene (reference sequence). The CDR3 runs to 15 residues. As DNA, the CDR3 is TGTGCCTGGAGTGTACGGGGGGGCGGGACGAATGAGCAGTTCTTC. Translated: CAWSVRGGGTNEQFF.

CDR3 in DNA: TGCGCCAGCAGCCCGATTGGGAGCGGGAGGGCCAAGTTAGAGCAGTTCTTC. This encodes CASSPIGSGRAKLEQFF. This chain links TRBV5-1 with TRBJ2-1, with TRBD2 matching over 10 bases. V shed 4 bases and J 10 bases; nucleotides not matched to a gene: 17. The germline CDR1 and CDR2 sequences are SGHRS and YFSETQ. This CDR3 is built from 17 residues.